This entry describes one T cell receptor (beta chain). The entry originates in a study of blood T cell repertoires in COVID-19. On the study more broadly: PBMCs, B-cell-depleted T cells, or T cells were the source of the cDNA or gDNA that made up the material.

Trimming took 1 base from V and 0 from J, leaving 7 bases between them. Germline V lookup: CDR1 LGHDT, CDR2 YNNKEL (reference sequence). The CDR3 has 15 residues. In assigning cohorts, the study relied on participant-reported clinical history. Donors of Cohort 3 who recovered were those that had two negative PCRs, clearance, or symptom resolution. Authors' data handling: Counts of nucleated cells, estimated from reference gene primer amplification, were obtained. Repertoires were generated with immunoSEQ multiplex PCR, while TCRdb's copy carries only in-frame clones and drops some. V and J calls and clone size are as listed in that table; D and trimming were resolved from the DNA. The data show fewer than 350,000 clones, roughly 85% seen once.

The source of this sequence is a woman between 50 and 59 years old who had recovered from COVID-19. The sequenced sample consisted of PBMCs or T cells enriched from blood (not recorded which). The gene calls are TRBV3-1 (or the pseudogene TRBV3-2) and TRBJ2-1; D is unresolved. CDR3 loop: CASSQVRFSYNEQFF. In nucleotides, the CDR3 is TGTGCCAGCAGCCAAGTCCGGTTCTCCTACAATGAGCAGTTCTTC.